This T cell receptor beta chain was sequenced in a study of tumor-infiltrating lymphocytes in oesophageal squamous cell carcinoma. TCRdb reprocessed the PCR reads with MiXCR, giving one entry per CDR3 protein. The profile shows about 20,000 distinct CDR3 sequences, roughly 39% of them singletons. This clonotype showed up many times. The V end was cut by 7 bases, the J end by 3 bases, with 19 bases between. The CDR3 is made up of 16 amino acids. The TCR originated in a male donor with esophageal squamous cell carcinoma. The sequenced material came from normal esophageal tissue next to the tumor. The V gene is TRBV12-3 or TRBV12-4, the J gene TRBJ1-3, with D uncertain. CDR3 DNA: TGTGCCAGCAATGCTAAGTGGGGTACCGTTGGAAACACCATATATTTT. It encodes CASNAKWGTVGNTIYF.